Presented here are 29 T cell receptor beta chains from one specimen sequenced in a study of beta chain features in type 1 diabetes. TCRB transcripts that were expressed got sequenced, as all of the isolated RNA had been reverse transcribed. The protocol was immunoSEQ multiplex PCR, while the TCRdb copy is restricted to in-frame clones and leaves out a portion. The data hold around 260,000 clones, with about 20% observed a single time. For these TCRs, the target antigens are not known. General study findings and limits: Type 1 diabetes patients had TCRB CDR3s that were shorter (moderately but significantly so) in all four CD4+ subsets.

The sequencing input was naive CD4+ T cells from blood. These receptors all stem from a woman aged 40 to 55 with type 1 diabetes.

The rearrangement links TRBV27 to TRBJ2-1; 13 nucleotides line up with TRBD2. V gave up 3 bases and J gave up 7 bases; unmatched junction bases: 9. CDR1 is MNHEY, CDR2 SMNVEV, per germline (reference sequence). The CDR3 has 17 residues. The CDR3: CASSFLRTSGGGNEQFF. Written as DNA, the CDR3 is TGTGCCAGCAGTTTCCTCCGGACTAGCGGGGGTGGTAATGAGCAGTTCTTC.

This sequence joins TRBV4-3 and TRBJ2-3, with D perhaps TRBD2 (6 bases). The CDR3 loop spans 13 amino acids. The germline V gene encodes CDR1 LGHNA and CDR2 YSLEER. V gave up 3 bases and J gave up 4 bases, with 8 bases separating them. In DNA, the CDR3 is TGCGCCAGCAGCCAGGGGGAGGCAGATACGCAGTATTTT. Its protein product is CASSQGEADTQYF.

CDR3 sequence reads: CASSVDKRDYGYTF. The CDR3 DNA follows: TGTGCCAGCAGCGTAGACAAGAGGGACTATGGCTACACCTTC. The rearrangement joins TRBV9 to TRBJ1-2, with unresolved D. Germline V gene sequence: CDR1 SGDLS, CDR2 YYNGEE. This CDR3 has 14 residues. Trimming removed 0 bases at V and 3 bases at J, with 9 bases between.

This chain connects TRBV4-3 to TRBJ2-3; D is perhaps TRBD2 (6 bases). V dropped 0 bases and J dropped 4 bases, with 14 bases sitting between them. The V gene's germline CDR1 is LGHNA and CDR2 YSLEER. The CDR3 has 16 residues. CDR3 DNA sequence: TGCGCCAGCAGCCAAGAAGGGATCGGAGGGGCAGATACGCAGTATTTT. The encoded protein is CASSQEGIGGADTQYF.

This sequence joins TRBV6-1 and TRBJ2-5; possibly TRBD2 for D (6 bases). This CDR3 is built from 13 residues. V was shortened by 3 bases and J by 6 bases, with 11 bases between the two germline ends. Germline CDR1 MNHNS, CDR2 SASEGT. The CDR3 spells CASSDSGVKTQYF. The CDR3 DNA is TGTGCCAGCAGTGATTCGGGGGTGAAGACCCAGTACTTC.

The chain couples TRBV15 to TRBJ1-5; the D is unclear. The length of the CDR3 is 14 residues. V lost 4 bases and J lost 4, with 11 bases in between. Germline-derived CDR1 and CDR2 are LNHNV and YYDKDF (reference sequence). The CDR3 DNA sequence: TGTGCCACCAGCAAGGCGGGAGGGAATCAGCCCCAGCATTTT. Its protein product is CATSKAGGNQPQHF.

The chain combines TRBV6-5 with TRBJ2-5; D uncertain. V shed 0 bases and J shed 2 bases, with 13 bases lying between them. Germline V gene data show CDR1 as MNHEY and CDR2 as SVGAGI. The CDR3 contains 16 residues. The CDR3 is CASSYSTLAGQETQYF. In nucleotides, the CDR3 is TGTGCCAGCAGTTACTCGACACTTGCAGGACAAGAGACCCAGTACTTC.

The chain recombines TRBV10-3 with TRBJ2-3, with 10 bases lining up with TRBD1. CDR1 is ENHRY, CDR2 SYGVKD, per germline. The CDR3 consists of 13 residues. V was clipped by 8 bases and J by 2 bases; unmatched bases: 1. CDR3 nucleotides: TGTGCCATCGGGACAGGGGACACAGATACGCAGTATTTT. Translated, it gives CAIGTGDTDTQYF.

This clone was recorded a few times. The chain has TRBV4-3 and TRBJ1-1; D ambiguous. V dropped 1 base and J dropped 2 bases, with 5 bases sitting between them. The germline V gene has CDR1 LGHNA and CDR2 YSLEER. The CDR3 covers 13 residues. The CDR3 spells CASSQASNTEAFF. The CDR3, as DNA: TGCGCCAGCAGCCAAGCGAGCAACACTGAAGCTTTCTTT.

This clone was picked up a small number of times. This chain's CDR3 is CASGETGRSNTEAFF. DNA of the CDR3: TGTGCCAGCGGAGAGACAGGGCGTTCGAACACTGAAGCTTTCTTT. The chain recombines TRBV28 with TRBJ1-1; 7 nucleotides line up with TRBD1. This CDR3 contains 15 residues. The V gene's germline CDR1 is MDHEN and CDR2 SYDVKM. After removal of 8 bases from V and 1 base from J, the junction contained 10 bases not matched to a gene.

In this sample, this clone turned up a few times. The chain recombines TRBV21-1 with TRBJ2-5; the table's D gene call, TRBD2, was not cross checked with the DNA. TRBV21-1 is recorded as a pseudogene. The CDR3 covers 13 residues. CDR3 coding DNA: TGTGCCAGCGGTCTCGGAGAGGAAGAGACCCAGTACTTC. It codes for CASGLGEEETQYF.

This clone has just a few counts. The chain employs TRBV4-2 and TRBJ1-6; TRBD1 matches 8 bases. The V segment lost 5 bases and the J segment 9 bases; nucleotides outside the gene matches: 12. CDR1 is LGHNA and CDR2 is YNFKEQ in the germline V gene. This CDR3 spans 16 amino acids. The CDR3 region is CASSYSGTGQISPLHF. Here the CDR3 DNA reads TGTGCCAGCAGCTACAGCGGGACAGGCCAAATTTCACCCCTCCACTTT.

In this sample, this clone turned up a few times. The chain couples TRBV4-3 to TRBJ2-2; tentatively, D is TRBD2 (6 bases). The germline gives CDR1 LGHNA, CDR2 YSLEER. The CDR3 contains 15 residues. The ends were cut back, 0 bases at V and 5 bases at J, with 10 bases in the middle. The CDR3 nucleotides are TGCGCCAGCAGCCAAGATCGGGCGGGGACCGGGGAGCTGTTTTTT. As protein: CASSQDRAGTGELFF.

This clone was recorded a few times. The rearrangement joins TRBV7-8 to TRBJ1-6; 9 bases match TRBD1. V lost 5 bases, J lost 3 bases, and 8 bases stayed unmatched. Germline V gene data show CDR1 as SGHVS and CDR2 as FQNEAQ. The CDR3 is 17 residues long. CDR3 bases: TGTGCCAGCAGCCCCCGGGACAGGGACGTCTATAATTCACCCCTCCACTTT. Translating gives CASSPRDRDVYNSPLHF.

This sequence joins TRBV11-3 and TRBJ2-1; 7 bases are a match to TRBD1. Germline V CDR1 and CDR2: SGHNT, YENEEA. The V and J ends lost 5 bases and 6 bases, in that order; junction bases with no gene match: 13. This CDR3 contains 16 residues. CDR3 coding DNA: TGTGCCAGCAGCCGGGACAGCTCAAACCAAGCCAATGAGCAGTTCTTC. Encoded protein: CASSRDSSNQANEQFF.

The chain has TRBV7-2 and TRBJ2-7, with D possibly TRBD2 on 7 matching bases. V was shortened by 1 base and J by 6 bases, with 13 bases between the two germline ends. Germline values: CDR1 SGHTA, CDR2 FQGNSA. The CDR3 loop spans 14 amino acids. The CDR3 loop reads CASSLDGGLAEQYF. DNA for the CDR3: TGTGCCAGCAGCTTAGACGGGGGGCTCGCCGAGCAGTACTTC.

The table lists this clone with a few counts. The chain employs TRBV30 and TRBJ1-1, with D perhaps TRBD1 (5 bases). CDR3 length equals 14 residues. Trimming cost V 3 bases and J 1 base, with 12 bases left between them. Per the germline V gene, CDR1 is GTSNPN and CDR2 is SVGIG (reference sequence). The CDR3 here is CAWRGLGGNTEAFF. The CDR3 coding sequence is TGTGCCTGGAGGGGACTGGGAGGGAACACTGAAGCTTTCTTT.

The genes are TRBV7-9 and TRBJ2-7, with a possible D match to TRBD2 (6 bases). V lost 5 bases, J lost 4 bases, and 15 bases lay in between. Per germline, CDR1 SEHNR and CDR2 FQNEAQ (reference sequence). There are 14 residues in the CDR3. The CDR3 region is CASSRGIPAYEQYF. The CDR3, as DNA: TGTGCCAGCAGCCGGGGGATCCCCGCTTACGAGCAGTACTTC.

The V gene is TRBV29-1, the J gene TRBJ1-1, with TRBD1 matching over 7 bases. The trim removed 7 bases at V and 10 bases at J, leaving 12 bases unmatched. CDR1 is SQVTM, CDR2 ANQGSEA, per germline. The CDR3 is 12 residues long. CDR3 in DNA: TGCAGCGGGTCCGTAGAGGGGGCGAGAGCTTTCTTT. It codes for CSGSVEGARAFF.

This sequence joins TRBV2 and TRBJ1-5; tentative D call: TRBD1 (6 bases). The CDR3 spans 17 residues. With 6 bases removed from V and 2 bases from J, the gap between germline ends came to 20 bases. Germline CDR1 and CDR2: SNHLY and FYNNEI. Here the CDR3 DNA reads TGTGCCAGCAGATTGTCAGGGGTGGGGAGCGGCAATCAGCCCCAGCATTTT. Its protein product is CASRLSGVGSGNQPQHF. The whole variable domain, remainder taken from reference TRBV2 and TRBJ1-5, is EPEVTQTPSHQVTQMGQEVILRCVPISNHLYFYWYRQILGQKVEFLVSFYNNEISEKSEIFDDQFSVERPDGSNFTLKIRSTKLEDSAMYFCASRLSGVGSGNQPQHFGDGTRLSIL.

The genes are TRBV4-1 and TRBJ1-2; 9 bases are a match to TRBD1. V lost 4 bases, J lost 8 bases, and 11 bases stayed unmatched. Germline CDR1 and CDR2: MGHRA and YSYEKL. The CDR3 sequence is 15 residues long. The CDR3 loop is CASSRQDRGGGGYTF. As DNA, the CDR3 is TGCGCCAGCAGCCGGCAGGACAGGGGAGGAGGAGGCTACACCTTC.

The chain uses TRBV28 and TRBJ1-6; D possibly corresponds to TRBD1 (5 bases). V was cut by 7 bases and J by 12 bases, with 22 bases left in between. This CDR3 has 15 residues. The germline V gene has CDR1 MDHEN and CDR2 SYDVKM. The CDR3 region has the DNA TGTGCCAGCACCCTACAGTTAGGGGAGGTCGGACCCCTCCACTTT. Protein product: CASTLQLGEVGPLHF. Full variable domain (rest looked up from reference TRBV28 and TRBJ1-6): DVKVTQSSRYLVKRTGEKVFLECVQDMDHENMFWYRQDPGLGLRLIYFSYDVKMKEKGDIPEGYSVSREKKERFSLILESASTNQTSMYLCASTLQLGEVGPLHFGNGTRLTVT.

In its sample, this clone was seen a few times. At the DNA level, this CDR3 is encoded by other sequences in the same sample as well. The chain has TRBV9 and TRBJ2-1; 11 positions agree with TRBD2. The CDR3 loop spans 15 amino acids. J was trimmed by 0 bases and V by 8 bases; bases with no gene match: 4. CDR1 and CDR2 from the germline V gene are SGDLS and YYNGEE. The CDR3 loop is CASTSGGSSYNEQFF. The DNA for the CDR3 is TGTGCCAGTACTAGCGGGGGCAGCTCCTACAATGAGCAGTTCTTC.

This clone was detected only a few times. The chain uses TRBV19 and TRBJ2-1, with D uncertain. The CDR3 consists of 11 residues. CDR1 is LNHDA, CDR2 SQIVND, per germline (reference sequence). Trimming took 3 bases from V and 9 from J, leaving 6 bases between them. The CDR3 DNA reads as TGTGCCAGTAGTATCAGTGGTGAGCAGTTCTTC. Amino acid sequence: CASSISGEQFF.

The chain employs TRBV28 and TRBJ2-7, with 9 bases aligning to TRBD1. The germline gives CDR1 MDHEN, CDR2 SYDVKM. V gave up 3 bases and J gave up 9 bases; unmatched junction bases: 15. The CDR3 spans 16 residues. This CDR3 is CASSFPGTGTLWGQYF. DNA of the CDR3: TGTGCCAGCAGTTTTCCCGGGACAGGGACTTTATGGGGGCAGTACTTC.

This clone was seen a handful of times. The rearrangement uses TRBV4-2 and TRBJ2-7; 14 bases are shared with TRBD2. The junction had 7 bases not matched to a gene; V was cut back by 4 bases and J by 5 bases. CDR1 LGHNA and CDR2 YNFKEQ come from the germline V gene. CDR3 size: 16 residues. The CDR3 protein is CASSLGTSGGSHEQYF. CDR3 nucleotide sequence: TGTGCCAGCAGCCTTGGGACTAGCGGGGGTTCCCACGAGCAGTACTTC.

This clone has a handful of counts. J is TRBJ2-7 and V is TRBV9; 10 nucleotides match TRBD2. The CDR3 runs to 15 residues. Germline CDR1 is SGDLS and CDR2 is YYNGEE. The junction had 9 bases not matched to a gene; V was cut back by 3 bases and J by 6 bases. CDR3 bases: TGTGCCAGCAGCGCCACACTGATAGCGGGAGGCGAGCAGTACTTC. It encodes CASSATLIAGGEQYF.

There are a few counts of this clone. The chain combines TRBV5-4 with TRBJ2-1; 11 bases map to TRBD2. The length of the CDR3 is 15 residues. V shed 0 bases and J 7 bases; nucleotides not matched to a gene: 3. Germline lookup yields CDR1 SGHNT and CDR2 YYREEE (reference sequence). CDR3 residues: CASSLDSGRVNEQFF. The DNA of the CDR3 is TGTGCCAGCAGCTTGGATAGCGGGAGGGTGAATGAGCAGTTCTTC.

The chain uses TRBV5-6 and TRBJ2-1, with a tentative D call TRBD2 (6 bases). The CDR3 has 14 amino acids. CDR1 is SGHDT, CDR2 YYEEEE, per germline. V lost 0 bases to trimming and J lost 7 bases, with 11 bases between them. CDR3 sequence: CASSLGFGGNEQFF. CDR3 bases: TGTGCCAGCAGCTTGGGTTTTGGGGGGAATGAGCAGTTCTTC. Full variable domain (rest looked up from reference TRBV5-6 and TRBJ2-1): DAGVTQSPTHLIKTRGQQVTLRCSPKSGHDTVSWYQQALGQGPQFIFQYYEEEERQRGNFPDRFSGHQFPNYSSELNVNALLLGDSALYLCASSLGFGGNEQFFGPGTRLTVL.